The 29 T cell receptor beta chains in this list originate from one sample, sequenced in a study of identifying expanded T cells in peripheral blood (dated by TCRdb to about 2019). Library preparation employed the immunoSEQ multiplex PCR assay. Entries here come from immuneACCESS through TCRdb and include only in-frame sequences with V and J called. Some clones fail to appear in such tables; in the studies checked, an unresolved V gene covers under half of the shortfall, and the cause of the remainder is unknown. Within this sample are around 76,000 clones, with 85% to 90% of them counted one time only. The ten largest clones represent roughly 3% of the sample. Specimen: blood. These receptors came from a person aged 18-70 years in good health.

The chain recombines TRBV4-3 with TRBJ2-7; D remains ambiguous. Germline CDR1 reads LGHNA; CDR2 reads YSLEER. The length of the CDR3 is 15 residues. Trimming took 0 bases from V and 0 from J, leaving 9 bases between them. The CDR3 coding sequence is TGCGCCAGCAGCCAAGAAGCCGGGTTCTCCTACGAGCAGTACTTC. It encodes CASSQEAGFSYEQYF.

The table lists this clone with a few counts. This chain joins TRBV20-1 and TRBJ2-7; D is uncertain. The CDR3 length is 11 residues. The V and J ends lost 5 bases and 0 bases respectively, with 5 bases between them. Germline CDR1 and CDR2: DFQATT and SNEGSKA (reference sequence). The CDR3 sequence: CSASRSYEQYF. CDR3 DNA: TGCAGTGCTTCTCGCTCCTACGAGCAGTACTTC.

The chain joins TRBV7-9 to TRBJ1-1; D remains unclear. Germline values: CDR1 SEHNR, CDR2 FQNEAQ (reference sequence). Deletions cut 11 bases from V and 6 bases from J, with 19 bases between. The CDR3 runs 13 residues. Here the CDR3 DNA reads TGTGCCGGATCTTCTATCAGCCTTTCTGAAGCTTTCTTT. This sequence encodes CAGSSISLSEAFF.

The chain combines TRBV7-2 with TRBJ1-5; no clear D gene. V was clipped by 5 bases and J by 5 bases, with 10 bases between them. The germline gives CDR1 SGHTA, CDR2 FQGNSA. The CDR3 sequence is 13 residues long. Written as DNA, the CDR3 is TGTGCCAGCAGCCCGGACGGCTATCAGCCCCAGCATTTT. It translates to CASSPDGYQPQHF.

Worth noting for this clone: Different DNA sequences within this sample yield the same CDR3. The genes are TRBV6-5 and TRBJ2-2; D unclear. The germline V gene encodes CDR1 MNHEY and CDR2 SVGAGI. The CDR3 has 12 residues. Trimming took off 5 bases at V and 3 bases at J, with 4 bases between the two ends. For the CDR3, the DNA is TGTGCCAGCAGTGGAGACACCGGGGAGCTGTTTTTT. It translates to CASSGDTGELFF.

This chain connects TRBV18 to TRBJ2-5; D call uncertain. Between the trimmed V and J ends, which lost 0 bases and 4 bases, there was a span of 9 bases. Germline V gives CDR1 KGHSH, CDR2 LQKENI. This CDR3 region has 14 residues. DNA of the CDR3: TGTGCCAGCTCACCACCCTCCCGGAGAGAGACCCAGTACTTC. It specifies CASSPPSRRETQYF.

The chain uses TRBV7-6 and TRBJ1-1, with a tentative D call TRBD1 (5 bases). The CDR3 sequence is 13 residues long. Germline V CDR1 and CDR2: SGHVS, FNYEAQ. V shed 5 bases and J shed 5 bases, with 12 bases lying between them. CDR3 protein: CASSATGGTEAFF. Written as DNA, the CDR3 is TGTGCCAGCAGCGCCACAGGTGGGACTGAAGCTTTCTTT.

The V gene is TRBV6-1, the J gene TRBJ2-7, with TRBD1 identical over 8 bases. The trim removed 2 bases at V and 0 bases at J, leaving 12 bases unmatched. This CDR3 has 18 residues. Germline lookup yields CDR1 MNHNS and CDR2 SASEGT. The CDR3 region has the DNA TGTGCCAGCAGTGAAATCCGGACAGGGAGGTTGGGCTCCTACGAGCAGTACTTC. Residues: CASSEIRTGRLGSYEQYF.

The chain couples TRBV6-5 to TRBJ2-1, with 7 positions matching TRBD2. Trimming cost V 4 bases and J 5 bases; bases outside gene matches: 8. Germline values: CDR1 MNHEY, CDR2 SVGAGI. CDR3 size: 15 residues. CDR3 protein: CASSSSGLSDNEQFF. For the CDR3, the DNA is TGTGCCAGCAGTTCATCGGGACTATCAGACAATGAGCAGTTCTTC.

CDR3 sequence reads: CASSPGGNEQFF. Here the CDR3 DNA reads TGTGCCAGCAGCCCCGGGGGCAATGAGCAGTTCTTC. The chain joins TRBV9 to TRBJ2-1; D might be TRBD2 (6 bases). The V end was cut by 4 bases, the J end by 6 bases, with 8 bases between. The CDR3 sequence is 12 residues long. CDR1 is SGDLS, CDR2 YYNGEE, per germline.

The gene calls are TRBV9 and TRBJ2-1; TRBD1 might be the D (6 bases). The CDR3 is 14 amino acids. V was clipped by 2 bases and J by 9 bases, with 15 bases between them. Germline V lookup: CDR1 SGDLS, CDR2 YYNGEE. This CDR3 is CASSVGGIWSEQFF. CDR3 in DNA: TGTGCCAGCAGCGTTGGGGGCATATGGAGTGAGCAGTTCTTC. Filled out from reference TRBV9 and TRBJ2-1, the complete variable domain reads DSGVTQTPKHLITATGQRVTLRCSPRSGDLSVYWYQQSLDQGLQFLIQYYNGEERAKGNILERFSAQQFPDLHSELNLSSLELGDSALYFCASSVGGIWSEQFFGPGTRLTVL.

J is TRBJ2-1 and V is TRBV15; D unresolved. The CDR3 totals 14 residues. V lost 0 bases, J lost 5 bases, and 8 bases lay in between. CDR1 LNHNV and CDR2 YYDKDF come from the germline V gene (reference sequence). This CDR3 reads CATSRDLMDNEQFF. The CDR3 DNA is TGTGCCACCAGCAGAGATCTGATGGACAATGAGCAGTTCTTC.

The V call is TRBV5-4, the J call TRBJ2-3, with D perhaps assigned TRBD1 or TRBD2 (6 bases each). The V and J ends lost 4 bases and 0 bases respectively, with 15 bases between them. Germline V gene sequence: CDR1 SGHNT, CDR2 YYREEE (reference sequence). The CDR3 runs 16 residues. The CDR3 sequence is CASSPGGRQSTDTQYF. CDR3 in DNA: TGTGCCAGCAGCCCCGGGGGCAGACAGAGCACAGATACGCAGTATTTT.

The CDR3 loop reads CASSLTSGSLKGQYF. DNA for the CDR3: TGTGCCAGCAGCTTGACTAGCGGGAGTTTAAAGGGGCAGTACTTC. J is TRBJ2-7 and V is TRBV5-6; 11 positions agree with TRBD2. The CDR3 covers 15 residues. Germline assignment: CDR1 SGHDT and CDR2 YYEEEE. Trimming took 1 base from V and 9 from J; bases not matched to a gene: 9.

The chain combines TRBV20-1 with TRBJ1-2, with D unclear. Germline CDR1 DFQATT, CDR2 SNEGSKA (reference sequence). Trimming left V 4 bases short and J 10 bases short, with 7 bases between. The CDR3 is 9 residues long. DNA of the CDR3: TGCAGTGCTAAGTCCTCCTACACCTTC. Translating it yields CSAKSSYTF.

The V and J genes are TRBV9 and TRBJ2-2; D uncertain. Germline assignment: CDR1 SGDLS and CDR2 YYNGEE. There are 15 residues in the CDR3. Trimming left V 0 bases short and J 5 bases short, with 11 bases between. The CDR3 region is CASSVDSFSTGELFF. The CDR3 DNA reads TGTGCCAGCAGCGTAGACTCTTTTTCGACCGGGGAGCTGTTTTTT. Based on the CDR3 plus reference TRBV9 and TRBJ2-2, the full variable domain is DSGVTQTPKHLITATGQRVTLRCSPRSGDLSVYWYQQSLDQGLQFLIQYYNGEERAKGNILERFSAQQFPDLHSELNLSSLELGDSALYFCASSVDSFSTGELFFGEGSRLTVL.

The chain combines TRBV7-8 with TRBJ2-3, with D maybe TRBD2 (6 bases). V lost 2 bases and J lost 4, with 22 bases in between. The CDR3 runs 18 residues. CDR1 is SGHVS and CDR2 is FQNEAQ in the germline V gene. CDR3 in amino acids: CASSLRLREEVAADTQYF. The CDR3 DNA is TGTGCCAGCAGCTTACGGCTTAGGGAGGAGGTAGCCGCAGATACGCAGTATTTT.

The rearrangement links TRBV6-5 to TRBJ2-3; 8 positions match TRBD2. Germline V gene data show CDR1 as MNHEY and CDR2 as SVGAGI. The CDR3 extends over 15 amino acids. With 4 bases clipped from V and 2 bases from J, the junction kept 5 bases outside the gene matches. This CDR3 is CASSLRTSPTDTQYF. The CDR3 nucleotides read TGTGCCAGCAGTTTGCGGACTAGCCCCACAGATACGCAGTATTTT.

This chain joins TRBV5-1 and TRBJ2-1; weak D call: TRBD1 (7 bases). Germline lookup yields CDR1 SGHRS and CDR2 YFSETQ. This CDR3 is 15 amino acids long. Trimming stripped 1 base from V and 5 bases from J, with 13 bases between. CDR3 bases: TGCGCCAGCAGCTTGTCGGCAGGGGGGAACAATGAGCAGTTCTTC. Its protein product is CASSLSAGGNNEQFF.

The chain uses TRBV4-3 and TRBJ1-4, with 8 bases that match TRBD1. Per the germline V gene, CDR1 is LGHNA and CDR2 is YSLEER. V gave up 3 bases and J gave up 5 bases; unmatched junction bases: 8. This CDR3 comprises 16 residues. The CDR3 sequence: CASSQGGQGINEKLFF. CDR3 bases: TGCGCCAGCAGCCAGGGTGGACAGGGAATAAATGAAAAACTGTTTTTT.

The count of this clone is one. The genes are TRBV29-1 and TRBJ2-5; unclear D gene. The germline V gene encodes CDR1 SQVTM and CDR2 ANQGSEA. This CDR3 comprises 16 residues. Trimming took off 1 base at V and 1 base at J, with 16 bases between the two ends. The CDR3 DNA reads TGCAGCGTTGAAGGTATAGAGGAGAGAGCCCAAGAGACCCAGTACTTC. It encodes CSVEGIEERAQETQYF.

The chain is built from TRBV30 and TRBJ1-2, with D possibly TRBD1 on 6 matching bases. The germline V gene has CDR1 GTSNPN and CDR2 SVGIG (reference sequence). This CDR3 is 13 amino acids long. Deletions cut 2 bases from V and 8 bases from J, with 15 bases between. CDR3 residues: CAWSIQGSGGYTF. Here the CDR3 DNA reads TGTGCCTGGAGTATACAGGGCTCGGGGGGCTACACCTTC.

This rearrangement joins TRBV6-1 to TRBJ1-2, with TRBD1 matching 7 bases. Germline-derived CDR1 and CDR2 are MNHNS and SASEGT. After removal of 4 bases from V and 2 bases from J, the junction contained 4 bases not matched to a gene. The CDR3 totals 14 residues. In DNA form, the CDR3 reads TGTGCCAGCAGTGTAGAACAGGGGAACTATGGCTACACCTTC. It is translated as CASSVEQGNYGYTF.

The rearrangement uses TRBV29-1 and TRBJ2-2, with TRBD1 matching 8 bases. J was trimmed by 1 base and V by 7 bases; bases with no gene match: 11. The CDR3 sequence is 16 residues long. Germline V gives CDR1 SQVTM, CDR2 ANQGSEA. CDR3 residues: CSAKVITGGNTGELFF. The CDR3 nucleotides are TGCAGCGCTAAAGTGATAACAGGGGGGAACACCGGGGAGCTGTTTTTT.

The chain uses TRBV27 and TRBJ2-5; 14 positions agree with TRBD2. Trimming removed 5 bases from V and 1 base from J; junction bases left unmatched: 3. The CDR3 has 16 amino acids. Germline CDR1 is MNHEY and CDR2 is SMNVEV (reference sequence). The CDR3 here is CASSRTSGRPQETQYF. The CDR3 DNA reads TGTGCCAGCAGTCGGACTAGCGGGAGGCCCCAAGAGACCCAGTACTTC.

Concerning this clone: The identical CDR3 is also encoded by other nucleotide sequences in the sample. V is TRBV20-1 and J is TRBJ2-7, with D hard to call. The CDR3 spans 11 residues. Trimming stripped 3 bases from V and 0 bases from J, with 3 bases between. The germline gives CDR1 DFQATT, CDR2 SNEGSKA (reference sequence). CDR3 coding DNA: TGCAGTGCTAGGACCTCCTACGAGCAGTACTTC. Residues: CSARTSYEQYF.

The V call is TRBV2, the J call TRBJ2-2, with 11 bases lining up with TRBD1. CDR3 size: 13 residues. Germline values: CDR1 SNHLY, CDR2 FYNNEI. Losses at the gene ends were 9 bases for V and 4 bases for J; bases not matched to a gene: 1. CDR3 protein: CASGQGATGELFF. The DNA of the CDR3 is TGTGCCAGTGGACAGGGGGCCACCGGGGAGCTGTTTTTT.

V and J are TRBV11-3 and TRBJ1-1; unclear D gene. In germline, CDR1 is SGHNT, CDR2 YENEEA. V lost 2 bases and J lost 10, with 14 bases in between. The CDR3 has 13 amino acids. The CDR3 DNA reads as TGTGCCAGCAGCTTAAGATCGGCAGACCTAGCTTTCTTT. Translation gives CASSLRSADLAFF.

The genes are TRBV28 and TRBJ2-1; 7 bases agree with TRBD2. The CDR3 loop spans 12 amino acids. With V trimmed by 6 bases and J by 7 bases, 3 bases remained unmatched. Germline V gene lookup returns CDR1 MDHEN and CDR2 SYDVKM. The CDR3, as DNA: TGTGCCAGCAGAGCTAGCGGAAATGAGCAGTTCTTC. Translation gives CASRASGNEQFF.